This paragraph covers one TCR beta chain sequence. Its specificity is unknown. The study drew its donors from healthy HIV-negative adults without recent acute infections or vaccinations. CD8 memory merged CD45RO+ with CCR7-negative CD45RA+ TemRA cells. Germline values: CDR1 SGHNT, CDR2 YENEEA. Trimming stripped 5 bases from V and 6 bases from J, with 17 bases between. This CDR3 has 14 residues. Sequencing was performed with immunoSEQ multiplex PCR; in TCRdb, only in-frame clones are kept and a portion is missing. The sample contains some 690,000 clones, around 90% of which appear only once. The sample is drawn from a study of shared clonotypes between healthy human individuals. Study-wide findings and caveats: Generally, naive subsets (rather than memory subsets) showed larger estimated richness.

The J gene is TRBJ2-7, the V gene TRBV11-3; possibly TRBD2 for D (5 bases). The TCR was taken from a man aged 18-30 years in good health. Some clones in this sample may be carry-over from other donors' samples. Sequencing used memory CD8+ T cells from PBMCs. Described subset: CD45RO+ cells pooled with CCR7-negative TemRA cells. Here the CDR3 DNA reads TGTGCCAGCAGCGACGGTACGGGGAGCGGCGAGCAGTACTTC. This gives the protein CASSDGTGSGEQYF.